This entry lists 12 T cell receptor beta chains sequenced from one sample in a study of T cells in Graves' hyperthyroidism and ophthalmopathy (dated by TCRdb to 2018 to 2020). Libraries came from multiplex PCR. Instrument on record: Illumina HiSeq 2000. Amplification of TCR beta CDR3 regions was carried out from RNA transcripts. For the first round of RT-PCR on the TCR CDR3, the HTBI primer set was used together with the Qiagen OneStep RT-PCR kit. TCRdb cleaned the public reads at Q25 with fastp, built clones with MiXCR and kept in-frame beta chains. Each CDR3 protein appears once, grouped with its most common genes and DNA. This sample lists about 360,000 distinct CDR3 sequences; 13% were detected once. The ten largest clones capture less than 25% of the sample. The sample taken for sequencing was blood. These receptors all stem from a man in his thirties or forties with Graves' hyperthyroidism that later progressed to Graves' ophthalmopathy.

This clonotype has at least ten counts. The V call is TRBV27, the J call TRBJ2-1; the D call may be TRBD1 or TRBD2 (5 bases each). Germline loops: CDR1 MNHEY, CDR2 SMNVEV (reference sequence). Trimming pared 2 bases from V and 9 bases from J, leaving 14 bases between. The CDR3 consists of 14 residues. In DNA form, the CDR3 reads TGTGCCAGCAGTTTACAGGGACGTATCGGTGAGCAGTTCTTC. This sequence encodes CASSLQGRIGEQFF.

This sequence joins TRBV28 and TRBJ2-2; D is unclear. The length of the CDR3 is 17 residues. Germline values: CDR1 MDHEN, CDR2 SYDVKM. Trimming stripped 4 bases from V and 1 base from J, with 16 bases between. The DNA of the CDR3 is TGTGCCAGCAGTTACCCCACCGCCATTAAGAACACCGGGGAGCTGTTTTTT. It translates to CASSYPTAIKNTGELFF.

The sample holds a few counts of this clonotype. V is TRBV7-3 and J is TRBJ2-1, with 10 bases aligning to TRBD1. Looked up from germline, CDR1 is SGHTA and CDR2 is FQGTGA. The CDR3 has 15 residues. V was pared by 5 bases and J by 2 bases, with 3 bases of the junction left unmatched. The CDR3 region has the DNA TGTGCCAGCAGCCCGGGACAGGGGCCCTACAATGAGCAGTTCTTC. Its translation is CASSPGQGPYNEQFF. Using reference TRBV7-3 and TRBJ2-1 for the parts outside the CDR3, the full variable domain is GAGVSQTPSNKVTEKGKYVELRCDPISGHTALYWYRQSLGQGPEFLIYFQGTGAADDSGLPNDRFFAVRPEGSVSTLKIQRTERGDSAVYLCASSPGQGPYNEQFFGPGTRLTVL.

This clonotype came up many times. J is TRBJ2-3 and V is TRBV7-9; TRBD2 might be the D (6 bases). The V end was cut by 4 bases, the J end by 3 bases, with 23 bases between. The CDR3 sequence is 18 residues long. Germline values: CDR1 SEHNR, CDR2 FQNEAQ (reference sequence). CDR3 region: CASSSPPFVLRGTDTQYF. The CDR3 nucleotides read TGTGCCAGCAGCTCCCCGCCCTTTGTGTTGCGGGGTACAGATACGCAGTATTTT.

CDR3: CASSTMQGYDNSPLHF. CDR3 DNA: TGTGCCAGCAGCACGATGCAGGGTTACGATAATTCACCCCTCCACTTT. This chain connects TRBV9 to TRBJ1-6, with a weak D call TRBD1 (5 bases). V was trimmed by 4 bases and J by 5 bases, leaving 16 bases between them. Per germline, CDR1 SGDLS and CDR2 YYNGEE. The CDR3 runs 16 residues.

This clonotype was seen more than once but under ten times. The chain joins TRBV7-9 to TRBJ2-3; 11 bases fit TRBD2. This CDR3 spans 15 amino acids. With 6 bases clipped from V and 4 bases from J, the junction kept 6 bases outside the gene matches. Germline values: CDR1 SEHNR, CDR2 FQNEAQ (reference sequence). CDR3 loop: CASRFLAGGPDTQYF. The DNA for the CDR3 is TGTGCCAGCAGATTTCTAGCGGGGGGTCCAGATACGCAGTATTTT.

This clonotype was counted many times. This chain connects TRBV27 to TRBJ2-2; D tentatively fits TRBD1 or TRBD2 (5 bases each). This CDR3 spans 18 amino acids. Germline assignment: CDR1 MNHEY and CDR2 SMNVEV (reference sequence). The ends were cut back, 7 bases at V and 0 bases at J, with 21 bases in the middle. The CDR3 loop is CASNLRGPRDTNTGELFF. The CDR3 DNA reads as TGTGCCAGCAATCTCCGGGGCCCACGAGATACGAACACCGGGGAGCTGTTTTTT.

V gene TRBV6-1 combines with J gene TRBJ2-2; a possible D gene is TRBD2 (6 bases). The V gene's germline CDR1 is MNHNS and CDR2 SASEGT. V was shortened by 6 bases and J by 5 bases, with 16 bases between the two germline ends. This CDR3 has 15 residues. In nucleotides, the CDR3 is TGTGCCAGCAGAACGCTTGGAGGGGAGACCGGGGAGCTGTTTTTT. Protein sequence: CASRTLGGETGELFF.

This clonotype has just a few counts. Here the CDR3 DNA reads TGTGCCAGCAGCACCCGACAGGGGGCGACCTATGGCTACACCTTC. The encoded protein is CASSTRQGATYGYTF. The chain couples TRBV7-2 to TRBJ1-2; 10 bases are a match to TRBD1. Germline CDR1 SGHTA, CDR2 FQGNSA. The V segment lost 5 bases and the J segment 4 bases; nucleotides outside the gene matches: 7. This CDR3 region has 15 residues.

This clonotype was picked up many times. The chain joins TRBV20-1 to TRBJ2-3, with 7 bases that match TRBD1. CDR1 is DFQATT and CDR2 is SNEGSKA in the germline V gene (reference sequence). CDR3 size: 16 residues. With 0 bases clipped from V and 1 base from J, the junction kept 7 bases outside the gene matches. CDR3 in amino acids: CSARDGNRGGTDTQYF. The CDR3 DNA reads as TGCAGTGCTAGAGATGGAAACAGGGGAGGCACAGATACGCAGTATTTT.

This clonotype was picked up many times. The chain's CDR3 is CAWSVRAPRRETQYF. As DNA, the CDR3 is TGTGCCTGGAGTGTACGTGCACCTCGACGGGAGACCCAGTACTTC. The chain employs TRBV30 and TRBJ2-5; no definite D call. V dropped 0 bases and J dropped 5 bases, with 16 bases sitting between them. Per the germline V gene, CDR1 is GTSNPN and CDR2 is SVGIG (reference sequence). The CDR3 consists of 15 residues.

This rearrangement joins TRBV20-1 to TRBJ1-1; maybe TRBD1 (6 bases). The CDR3 is 11 amino acids. Between the trimmed V and J ends, which lost 5 bases and 4 bases, there was a span of 8 bases. CDR1 is DFQATT and CDR2 is SNEGSKA in the germline V gene (reference sequence). The CDR3 nucleotides read TGCAGTGCTGGGGGCGGCACTGAAGCTTTCTTT. This translates into CSAGGGTEAFF.